This record covers a single T cell receptor (beta chain). Germline CDR1 is KGHSH and CDR2 is LQKENI. V was clipped by 2 bases and J by 7 bases; unmatched bases: 5. The CDR3 covers 15 residues. The data were obtained in a study of T cell responses to AZD1222 COVID-19 vaccine. TCRdb keeps only in-frame clones here, not all; method: immunoSEQ multiplex PCR. The data show roughly 99,000 clones, 80% to 95% seen once. This clonotype was sampled from an adult who received the AZD1222 COVID-19 vaccine. This rearrangement joins TRBV18 to TRBJ1-4; TRBD1 agrees at 9 bases. This material consisted of peripheral blood, taken 28 days after the second AZD1222 dose. For the CDR3, the DNA is TGTGCCAGCTCACCAAGAGGACAGGGGACTGAAAAACTGTTTTTT. This translates into CASSPRGQGTEKLFF. The entire variable domain, with the rest obtained from reference TRBV18 and TRBJ1-4, is as follows: NAGVMQNPRHLVRRRGQEARLRCSPMKGHSHVYWYRQLPEEGLKFMVYLQKENIIDESGMPKERFSAEFPKEGPSILRIQQVVRGDSAAYFCASSPRGQGTEKLFFGSGTQLSVL.